One and the same sample provided the 8 T cell receptor beta chains below, sequenced in a study of vaccination effects on CD4 cells after COVID-19. These receptors' targets are unknown. Expansion with viral peptide pools was applied to antigen-specific CD4+ T cells by the ViraFEST assay prior to sequencing. With roughly nine days of culture completed, CD4+ T cells were isolated. According to the study, vaccine recipients showed no prior SARS-CoV-2 infection and negative nucleocapsid antibodies. Produced via immunoSEQ multiplex PCR; TCRdb's table is partial and in-frame only. The sample yields tens of thousands of clones, approximately 70% seen once. This material consisted of CD4+ T cells from PBMCs cultured with SARS-CoV-2 spike peptides, taken before COVID-19 vaccination. The receptors were gathered from a human donor who received a COVID-19 vaccine.

V is TRBV27 and J is TRBJ1-6; 10 nucleotides match TRBD1. Germline loops: CDR1 MNHEY, CDR2 SMNVEV (reference sequence). There are 15 residues in the CDR3. Germline trimming cut 3 bases from V and 8 bases from J; bases unmatched to any gene: 4. The CDR3 bases are TGTGCCAGCAGTTTGGGACAGGGGTTTGATTCACCCCTCCACTTT. Protein: CASSLGQGFDSPLHF.

The J gene is TRBJ2-5, the V gene TRBV9; 10 nucleotides match TRBD1. Losses at the gene ends were 2 bases for V and 5 bases for J; bases not matched to a gene: 9. CDR1 and CDR2 from the germline V gene are SGDLS and YYNGEE. CDR3 size: 16 residues. In DNA form, the CDR3 reads TGTGCCAGCAGCGTTGCGACAGGGGGCGGTGGGGAGACCCAGTACTTC. It translates to CASSVATGGGGETQYF.

The CDR3 DNA follows: TGTGCCAGCAGGTCCCAAGGGGTCACTGGAAACACCATATATTTT. Amino acids: CASRSQGVTGNTIYF. The gene calls are TRBV27 and TRBJ1-3; TRBD1 is a possible D gene (5 bases). With 6 bases removed from V and 2 bases from J, the gap between germline ends came to 14 bases. CDR1 MNHEY and CDR2 SMNVEV come from the germline V gene (reference sequence). This CDR3 has 15 residues.

The chain couples TRBV28 to TRBJ2-1, with 13 bases lining up with TRBD2. The V segment lost 6 bases and the J segment 7 bases; nucleotides outside the gene matches: 9. The CDR3 totals 16 residues. Germline V gene data show CDR1 as MDHEN and CDR2 as SYDVKM. As DNA, the CDR3 is TGTGCCAGCAGGGGGACTAGCGGGGCACCTGGGAATGAGCAGTTCTTC. It codes for CASRGTSGAPGNEQFF. The full variable domain, rest sourced from reference TRBV28 and TRBJ2-1, is DVKVTQSSRYLVKRTGEKVFLECVQDMDHENMFWYRQDPGLGLRLIYFSYDVKMKEKGDIPEGYSVSREKKERFSLILESASTNQTSMYLCASRGTSGAPGNEQFFGPGTRLTVL.

The chain is built from TRBV6-1 and TRBJ1-6; no reliable D call. The ends were cut back, 2 bases at V and 6 bases at J, with 11 bases in the middle. CDR3 length: 15 residues. Per germline, CDR1 MNHNS and CDR2 SASEGT. The CDR3 region is CASSETPGTNSPLHF. The CDR3 coding sequence is TGTGCCAGCAGTGAAACCCCGGGCACTAATTCACCCCTCCACTTT.

This chain uses TRBV7-9 with TRBJ2-7; either TRBD1 or TRBD2 may fit D (5 bases each). Germline V CDR1 and CDR2: SEHNR, FQNEAQ (reference sequence). The CDR3 length is 15 residues. V was shortened by 3 bases and J by 4 bases, with 16 bases between the two germline ends. The DNA for the CDR3 is TGTGCCAGCAGCTTGGGGGACGGCCCACCGTACGAGCAGTACTTC. It is translated as CASSLGDGPPYEQYF.

This chain joins TRBV6-2 or TRBV6-3 and TRBJ1-4; no definite D call. V lost 0 bases and J 6 bases, leaving 17 bases between the germline ends. Germline V gives CDR1 MNHEY, CDR2 SVGEGT. This CDR3 has 17 residues. CDR3 nucleotide sequence: TGTGCCAGCAGTTACTCGTTATTGTCGCAGCTCGATGAAAAACTGTTTTTT. It yields the protein CASSYSLLSQLDEKLFF.

The gene calls are TRBV3-1 (or the pseudogene TRBV3-2) and TRBJ2-2; D remains unclear. Germline CDR1 is LGHDT and CDR2 is YNNKEL (reference sequence). With 6 bases removed from V and 6 bases from J, the gap between germline ends came to 17 bases. There are 15 residues in the CDR3. Written as DNA, the CDR3 is TGTGCCAGCAGACGTTCAGCGCTATCGGCCGGGGAGCTGTTTTTT. Protein: CASRRSALSAGELFF.